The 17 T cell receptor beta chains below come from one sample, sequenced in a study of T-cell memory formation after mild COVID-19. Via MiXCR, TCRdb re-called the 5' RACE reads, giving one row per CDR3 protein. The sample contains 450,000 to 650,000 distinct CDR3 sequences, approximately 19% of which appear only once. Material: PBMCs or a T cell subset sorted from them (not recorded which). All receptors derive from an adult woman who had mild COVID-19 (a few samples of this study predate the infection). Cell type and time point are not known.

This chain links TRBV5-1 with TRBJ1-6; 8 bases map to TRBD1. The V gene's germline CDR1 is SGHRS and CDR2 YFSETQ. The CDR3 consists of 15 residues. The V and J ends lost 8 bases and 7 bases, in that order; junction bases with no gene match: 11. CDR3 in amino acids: CASSLAGGVNSPLHF. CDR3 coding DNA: TGCGCCAGTTCCCTCGCAGGGGGCGTCAATTCACCCCTCCACTTT.

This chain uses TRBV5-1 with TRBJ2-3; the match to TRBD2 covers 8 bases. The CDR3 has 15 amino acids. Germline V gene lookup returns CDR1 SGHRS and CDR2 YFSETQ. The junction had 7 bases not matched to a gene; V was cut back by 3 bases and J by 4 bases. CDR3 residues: CASSSTGLEADTQYF. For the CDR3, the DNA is TGCGCCAGCAGCTCTACGGGACTAGAAGCAGATACGCAGTATTTT.

The CDR3: CATSTGLTPQETQYF. DNA of the CDR3: TGTGCCACCAGCACGGGCCTGACCCCCCAAGAGACCCAGTACTTC. The gene calls are TRBV15 and TRBJ2-5; D call uncertain. The germline V gene encodes CDR1 LNHNV and CDR2 YYDKDF (reference sequence). The CDR3 consists of 15 residues. V was trimmed by 4 bases and J by 1 base, leaving 13 bases between them.

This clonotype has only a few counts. The CDR3, as DNA: TGTGCCAGCAGCTTAGCTGGCGGGGTCCCCTCCTACGAGCAGTACTTC. Translation: CASSLAGGVPSYEQYF. V and J are TRBV7-9 and TRBJ2-7; the D gene is possibly TRBD2 (6 bases). This CDR3 is 16 amino acids long. Germline-derived CDR1 and CDR2 are SEHNR and FQNEAQ (reference sequence). V lost 0 bases to trimming and J lost 0 bases, with 12 bases between them.

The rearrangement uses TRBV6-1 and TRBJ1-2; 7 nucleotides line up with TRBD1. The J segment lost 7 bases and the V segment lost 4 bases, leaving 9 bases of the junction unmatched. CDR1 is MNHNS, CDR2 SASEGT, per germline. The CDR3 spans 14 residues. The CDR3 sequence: CASSATVTGSGYTF. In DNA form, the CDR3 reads TGTGCCAGCAGTGCGACCGTGACAGGGAGTGGCTACACCTTC.

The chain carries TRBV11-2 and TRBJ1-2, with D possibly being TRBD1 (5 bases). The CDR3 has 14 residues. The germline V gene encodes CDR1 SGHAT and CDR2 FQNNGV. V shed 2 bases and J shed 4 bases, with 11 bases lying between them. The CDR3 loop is CASSLSAGFYGYTF. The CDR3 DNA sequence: TGTGCCAGCAGCTTAAGCGCAGGGTTCTATGGCTACACCTTC.

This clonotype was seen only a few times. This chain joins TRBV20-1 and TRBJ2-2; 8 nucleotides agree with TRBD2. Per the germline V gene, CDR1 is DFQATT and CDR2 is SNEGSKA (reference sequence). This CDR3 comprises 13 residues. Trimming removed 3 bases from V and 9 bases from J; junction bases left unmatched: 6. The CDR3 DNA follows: TGCAGTGCTAGCGGGAGGGCCTCTCGGGAGCTGTTTTTT. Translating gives CSASGRASRELFF.

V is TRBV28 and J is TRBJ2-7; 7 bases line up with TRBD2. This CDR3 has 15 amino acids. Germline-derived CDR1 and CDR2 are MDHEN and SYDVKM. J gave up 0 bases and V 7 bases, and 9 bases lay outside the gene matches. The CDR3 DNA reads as TGTGCCAGCACATCCATGGGGGGGACCTCCTACGAGCAGTACTTC. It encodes CASTSMGGTSYEQYF.

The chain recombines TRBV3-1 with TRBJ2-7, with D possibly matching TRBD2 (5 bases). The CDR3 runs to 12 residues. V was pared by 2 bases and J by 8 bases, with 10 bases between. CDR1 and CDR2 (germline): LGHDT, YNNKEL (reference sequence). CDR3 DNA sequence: TGTGCCAGCAGCCAACCCCCTAGCCAGCAGTACTTC. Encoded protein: CASSQPPSQQYF.

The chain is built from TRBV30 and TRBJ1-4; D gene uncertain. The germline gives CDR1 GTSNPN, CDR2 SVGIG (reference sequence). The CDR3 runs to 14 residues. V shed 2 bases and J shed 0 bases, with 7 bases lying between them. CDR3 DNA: TGTGCCTGGAGTTATGATGCAACTAATGAAAAACTGTTTTTT. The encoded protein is CAWSYDATNEKLFF.

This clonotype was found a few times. Written as DNA, the CDR3 is TGTGCCAGCAGCCAAGGAGGGACGGGAGTCCCGACCTACGAGCAGTACTTC. Protein product: CASSQGGTGVPTYEQYF. The genes are TRBV3-1 and TRBJ2-7; D may be TRBD2 (6 bases). The CDR3 runs to 17 residues. Trimming shortened V by 1 base and J by 2 bases, and 18 bases separated the two germline ends. Germline V CDR1 and CDR2: LGHDT, YNNKEL (reference sequence).

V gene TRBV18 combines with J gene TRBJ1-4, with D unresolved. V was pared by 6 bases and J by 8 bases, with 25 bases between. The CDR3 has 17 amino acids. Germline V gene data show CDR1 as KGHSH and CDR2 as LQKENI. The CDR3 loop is CASSMRVASGLYEKLFF. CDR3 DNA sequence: TGTGCCAGCTCGATGCGAGTAGCAAGCGGATTGTACGAAAAACTGTTTTTT.

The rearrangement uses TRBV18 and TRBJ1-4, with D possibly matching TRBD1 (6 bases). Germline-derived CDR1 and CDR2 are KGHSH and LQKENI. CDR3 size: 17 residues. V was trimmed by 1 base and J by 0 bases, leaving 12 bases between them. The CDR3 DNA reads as TGTGCCAGCTCACCACGATCTGCAGGGGCAACTAATGAAAAACTGTTTTTT. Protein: CASSPRSAGATNEKLFF.

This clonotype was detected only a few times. CDR3 sequence reads: CASSPGLAGELYEQYF. The CDR3 DNA reads TGTGCCAGCAGTCCGGGACTAGCGGGTGAGCTTTACGAGCAGTACTTC. The V gene is TRBV5-5, the J gene TRBJ2-7, with 12 bases lining up with TRBD2. Germline V gene sequence: CDR1 SGHKS, CDR2 YYEKEE (reference sequence). The CDR3 totals 16 residues. Germline trimming cut 5 bases from V and 4 bases from J; bases unmatched to any gene: 10.

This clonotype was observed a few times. The CDR3 DNA sequence: TGTGCCTGGAGTGCCCCAGCTGCGGGAGGAGTAGATACGCAGTATTTT. Protein: CAWSAPAAGGVDTQYF. The V and J genes are TRBV30 and TRBJ2-3; 8 bases line up with TRBD2. CDR1 and CDR2 (germline): GTSNPN, SVGIG (reference sequence). V gave up 1 base and J gave up 5 bases; unmatched junction bases: 11. This CDR3 contains 16 residues. Variable domain in full (rest from reference TRBV30 and TRBJ2-3): SQTIHQWPATLVQPVGSPLSLECTVEGTSNPNLYWYRQAAGRGLQLLFYSVGIGQISSEVPQNLSASRPQDRQFILSSKKLLLSDSGFYLCAWSAPAAGGVDTQYFGPGTRLTVL.

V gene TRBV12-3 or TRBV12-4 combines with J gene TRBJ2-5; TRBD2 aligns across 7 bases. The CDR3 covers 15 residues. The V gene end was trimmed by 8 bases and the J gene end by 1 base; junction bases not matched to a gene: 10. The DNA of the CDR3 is TGTGCCAGCGCCAGCCACCTAGCGGTCCAAGAGACCCAGTACTTC. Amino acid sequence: CASASHLAVQETQYF.

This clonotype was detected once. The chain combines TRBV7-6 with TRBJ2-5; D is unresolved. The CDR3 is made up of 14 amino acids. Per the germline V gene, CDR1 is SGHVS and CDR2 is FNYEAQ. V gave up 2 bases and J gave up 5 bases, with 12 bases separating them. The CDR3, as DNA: TGTGCCAGCAGCTTAATGATGGCCGGGGAGACCCAGTACTTC. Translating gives CASSLMMAGETQYF.